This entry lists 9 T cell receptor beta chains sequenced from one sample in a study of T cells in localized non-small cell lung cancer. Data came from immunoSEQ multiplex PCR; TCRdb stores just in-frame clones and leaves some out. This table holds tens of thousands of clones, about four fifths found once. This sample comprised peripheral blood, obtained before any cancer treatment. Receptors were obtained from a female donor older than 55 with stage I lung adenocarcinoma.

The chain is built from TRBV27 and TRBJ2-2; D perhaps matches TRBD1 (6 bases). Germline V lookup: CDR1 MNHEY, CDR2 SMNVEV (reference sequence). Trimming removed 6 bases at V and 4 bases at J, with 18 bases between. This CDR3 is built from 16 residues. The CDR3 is CASSPRGPTTTGELFF. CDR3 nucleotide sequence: TGTGCCAGCAGCCCCAGGGGACCAACGACCACCGGGGAGCTGTTTTTT.

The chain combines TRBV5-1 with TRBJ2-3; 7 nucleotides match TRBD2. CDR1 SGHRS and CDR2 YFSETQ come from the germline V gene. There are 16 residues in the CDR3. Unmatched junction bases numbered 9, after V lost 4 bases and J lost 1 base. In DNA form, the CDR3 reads TGCGCCAGCAGCCCCCGTCCCGCGGGAGGCACAGATACGCAGTATTTT. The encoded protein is CASSPRPAGGTDTQYF.

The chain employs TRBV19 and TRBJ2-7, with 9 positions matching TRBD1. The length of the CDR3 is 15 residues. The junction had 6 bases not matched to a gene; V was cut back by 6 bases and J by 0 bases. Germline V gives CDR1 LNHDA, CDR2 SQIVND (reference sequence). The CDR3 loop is CASSRDRASSYEQYF. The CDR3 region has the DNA TGTGCCAGTAGCAGGGACAGGGCGAGCTCCTACGAGCAGTACTTC.

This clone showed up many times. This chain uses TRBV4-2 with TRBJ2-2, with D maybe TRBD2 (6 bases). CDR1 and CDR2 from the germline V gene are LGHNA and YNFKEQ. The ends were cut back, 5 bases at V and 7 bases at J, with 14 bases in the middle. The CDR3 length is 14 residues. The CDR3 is CASSYRLDGGELFF. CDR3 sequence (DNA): TGTGCCAGCAGCTACAGACTAGACGGCGGGGAGCTGTTTTTT.

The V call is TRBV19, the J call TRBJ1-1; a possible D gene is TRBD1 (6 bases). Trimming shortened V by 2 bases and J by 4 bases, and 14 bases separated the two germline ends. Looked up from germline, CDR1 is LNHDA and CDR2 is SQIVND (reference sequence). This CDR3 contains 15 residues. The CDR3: CASSIRGARGTEAFF. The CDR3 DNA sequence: TGTGCCAGTAGTATAAGGGGGGCGCGTGGCACTGAAGCTTTCTTT.

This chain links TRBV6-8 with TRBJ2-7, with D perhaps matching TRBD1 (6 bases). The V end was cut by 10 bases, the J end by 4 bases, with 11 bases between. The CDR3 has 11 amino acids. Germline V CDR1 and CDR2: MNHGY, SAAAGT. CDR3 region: CATFRGYEQYF. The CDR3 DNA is TGTGCCACCTTCAGGGGTTACGAGCAGTACTTC.

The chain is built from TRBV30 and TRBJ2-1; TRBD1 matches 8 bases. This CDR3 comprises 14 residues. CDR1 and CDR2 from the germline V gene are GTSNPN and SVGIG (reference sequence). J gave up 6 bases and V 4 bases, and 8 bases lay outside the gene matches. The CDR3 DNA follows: TGTGCCTGGACAGGGGGCCCTGACCTCAATGAGCAGTTCTTC. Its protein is CAWTGGPDLNEQFF.

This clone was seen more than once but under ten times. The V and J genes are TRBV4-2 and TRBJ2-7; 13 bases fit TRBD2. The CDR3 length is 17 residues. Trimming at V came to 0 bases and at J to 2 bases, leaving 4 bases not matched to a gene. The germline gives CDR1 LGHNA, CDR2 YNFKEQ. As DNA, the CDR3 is TGTGCCAGCAGCCAAGAGGGACTAGCGGGGAGGACCTACGAGCAGTACTTC. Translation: CASSQEGLAGRTYEQYF.

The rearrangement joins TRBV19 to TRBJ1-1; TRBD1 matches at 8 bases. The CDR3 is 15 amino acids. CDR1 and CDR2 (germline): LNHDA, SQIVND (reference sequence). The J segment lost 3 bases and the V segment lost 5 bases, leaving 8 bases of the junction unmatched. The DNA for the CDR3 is TGTGCCAGTAGTTCCAGGGGGCATGGAGACACTGAAGCTTTCTTT. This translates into CASSSRGHGDTEAFF.